This T cell receptor (beta chain) was identified during a study of multiple sclerosis patients with progressive multifocal leukoencephalopathy. Indicated time point: approximately 12 months of natalizumab therapy. The ends were cut back, 2 bases at V and 5 bases at J, with 12 bases in the middle. The V gene's germline CDR1 is MDHEN and CDR2 SYDVKM. The CDR3 loop spans 14 amino acids. Study observations and caveats: In most PML patients, TRB repertoires appeared less diverse by entropy. Findings may reflect JC virus infection or just general immunocompromise.

Of note for this clone: What it binds is unknown.

The data were produced by immunoSEQ multiplex PCR, yet TCRdb's version contains in-frame clones alone and is incomplete. This sample has some 28,000 clones, with 90% found just once. V is TRBV28 and J is TRBJ1-2; D is uncertain. Sequences were derived from PBMCs, sampled from a patient treated with natalizumab. This TCR was sampled from a human donor with multiple sclerosis. CDR3 in amino acids: CASSLGGGLYGYTF. The DNA for the CDR3 is TGTGCCAGCAGTTTAGGTGGTGGTCTTTATGGCTACACCTTC.